Shown below are 18 T cell receptor beta chains from a single sample sequenced in a study of T cell responses to AZD1222 COVID-19 vaccine. Assay used: immunoSEQ multiplex PCR; TCRdb lists only in-frame clones, some missing. The sample includes 120,000 to 150,000 clones, more than 90% of them seen just once. Sequences were derived from peripheral blood, sampled on day 0 of AZD1222 vaccination. The receptors here all came from an adult in good health.

The rearrangement joins TRBV2 to TRBJ1-5; 9 positions match TRBD1. The junction had 5 bases not matched to a gene; V was cut back by 3 bases and J by 5 bases. The CDR3 covers 15 residues. The germline V gene encodes CDR1 SNHLY and CDR2 FYNNEI. CDR3 nucleotide sequence: TGTGCCAGCAGTGAGGGGACAGGGAATTATCAGCCCCAGCATTTT. It encodes CASSEGTGNYQPQHF. The full variable domain, rest sourced from reference TRBV2 and TRBJ1-5, is EPEVTQTPSHQVTQMGQEVILRCVPISNHLYFYWYRQILGQKVEFLVSFYNNEISEKSEIFDDQFSVERPDGSNFTLKIRSTKLEDSAMYFCASSEGTGNYQPQHFGDGTRLSIL.

This clone was picked up a small number of times. The chain joins TRBV5-5 to TRBJ1-2; 8 bases are a match to TRBD1. Germline values: CDR1 SGHKS, CDR2 YYEKEE (reference sequence). The V segment lost 4 bases and the J segment 0 bases; nucleotides outside the gene matches: 5. The CDR3 length is 15 residues. The CDR3 here is CASSQTGGSNYGYTF. CDR3 coding DNA: TGTGCCAGCAGCCAAACAGGGGGATCTAACTATGGCTACACCTTC.

This chain uses TRBV24-1 with TRBJ1-2; 7 nucleotides agree with TRBD1. Germline CDR1 and CDR2: KGHDR and SFDVKD. The CDR3 has 15 residues. J lost 5 bases, V lost 4 bases, and 9 bases had no gene match. The CDR3 coding sequence is TGTGCCACCAGTGACCCAGACAGGGTACCTTATGGCTACACCTTC. The encoded protein is CATSDPDRVPYGYTF.

The chain carries TRBV27 and TRBJ2-7; D gene unclear. This CDR3 is 14 amino acids long. Germline assignment: CDR1 MNHEY and CDR2 SMNVEV (reference sequence). V lost 1 base and J lost 2, with 9 bases in between. CDR3: CASSLWGNPYEQYF. DNA for the CDR3: TGTGCCAGCAGTTTATGGGGAAACCCCTACGAGCAGTACTTC.

The V gene is TRBV7-2, the J gene TRBJ1-4; possible D gene TRBD1, 5 bases. Looked up from germline, CDR1 is SGHTA and CDR2 is FQGNSA. V was pared by 3 bases and J by 3 bases, with 11 bases between. This CDR3 spans 15 amino acids. This chain's CDR3 is CASSFGGASNEKLFF. CDR3 nucleotide sequence: TGTGCCAGCAGCTTCGGAGGGGCGTCTAATGAAAAACTGTTTTTT.

The chain recombines TRBV12-3 or TRBV12-4 with TRBJ2-3, with 8 bases identical to TRBD2. V lost 6 bases and J lost 4; bases outside the gene matches: 3. This CDR3 has 13 amino acids. In DNA form, the CDR3 reads TGTGCCAGCAGGAGCGGGAGTTCAGATACGCAGTATTTT. Encoded protein: CASRSGSSDTQYF.

The V gene is TRBV19, the J gene TRBJ1-5; D gene ambiguous. CDR1 and CDR2 (germline): LNHDA, SQIVND (reference sequence). V was pared by 1 base and J by 6 bases, with 4 bases between. This CDR3 region has 12 residues. DNA for the CDR3: TGTGCCAGTAGTATAGGACCTCAGCCCCAGCATTTT. Amino acid sequence: CASSIGPQPQHF.

The chain has TRBV11-3 and TRBJ2-1; 10 bases fit TRBD2. In germline, CDR1 is SGHNT, CDR2 YENEEA. V lost 1 base and J lost 7; bases outside the gene matches: 7. The CDR3 runs 16 residues. The CDR3: CASSLVSVAGGNEQFF. Here the CDR3 DNA reads TGTGCCAGCAGCTTAGTATCGGTAGCGGGGGGAAATGAGCAGTTCTTC.

The chain combines TRBV6-6 with TRBJ2-7; TRBD1 matches at 7 bases. CDR1 is MNHNY and CDR2 is SVGAGI in the germline V gene (reference sequence). The ends lost 7 bases at V and 5 bases at J; junction bases unmatched: 5. The CDR3 length is 12 residues. The CDR3 nucleotides read TGTGCCAGCAACCGACAGGGCCACGAGCAGTACTTC. Its protein product is CASNRQGHEQYF.

The chain couples TRBV29-1 to TRBJ1-1, with a weak D call TRBD1 (6 bases). The CDR3 runs to 13 residues. Deletions cut 6 bases from V and 0 bases from J, with 11 bases between. Germline V gene sequence: CDR1 SQVTM, CDR2 ANQGSEA. This CDR3 is CSVRGRMNTEAFF. The CDR3 DNA reads TGCAGCGTCAGGGGACGGATGAACACTGAAGCTTTCTTT.

The gene calls are TRBV5-5 and TRBJ1-4; 7 positions match TRBD1. Germline CDR1 and CDR2: SGHKS and YYEKEE (reference sequence). The ends lost 3 bases at V and 4 bases at J; junction bases unmatched: 12. There are 17 residues in the CDR3. Here the CDR3 reads CASSSPTPGQFNEKLFF. CDR3 DNA sequence: TGTGCCAGCAGCTCTCCCACCCCGGGACAGTTTAATGAAAAACTGTTTTTT.

The V gene is TRBV19, the J gene TRBJ1-5; TRBD1 is a possible D gene (6 bases). The V end lost 1 base, the J end lost 0 bases, and 10 bases lay between the germline ends. Germline CDR1 is LNHDA and CDR2 is SQIVND (reference sequence). The CDR3 runs 16 residues. The CDR3 nucleotides read TGTGCCAGTAGTATAGTGGCAGGGGATAGCAATCAGCCCCAGCATTTT. It codes for CASSIVAGDSNQPQHF.

The V gene is TRBV19, the J gene TRBJ2-1; 8 positions match TRBD2. The germline gives CDR1 LNHDA, CDR2 SQIVND (reference sequence). The CDR3 is made up of 15 amino acids. The V gene end was trimmed by 3 bases and the J gene end by 6 bases; junction bases not matched to a gene: 7. In DNA form, the CDR3 reads TGTGCCAGTAGTATTCAGAGCGGGAGTATCAATGAGCAGTTCTTC. Translation gives CASSIQSGSINEQFF.

This clone showed up just once. The chain carries TRBV7-2 and TRBJ1-2, with TRBD1 matching over 7 bases. The CDR3 consists of 13 residues. CDR1 SGHTA and CDR2 FQGNSA come from the germline V gene. With 5 bases clipped from V and 6 bases from J, the junction kept 6 bases outside the gene matches. The CDR3: CASSPDRFHGYTF. In DNA form, the CDR3 reads TGTGCCAGCAGCCCGGACAGGTTTCATGGCTACACCTTC.

This chain links TRBV6-5 with TRBJ2-2; 7 bases match TRBD2. The CDR3 is 14 amino acids. Germline V gene lookup returns CDR1 MNHEY and CDR2 SVGAGI. V dropped 2 bases and J dropped 6; count of bases not matched to a gene: 3. DNA for the CDR3: TGTGCCAGCAGTTACGCGGGAGTCCCCGGGGAGCTGTTTTTT. Protein product: CASSYAGVPGELFF.

Notes on this clone: The sample carries other DNA sequences with the same CDR3. The V and J genes are TRBV10-2 and TRBJ2-7, with D possibly being TRBD1 (5 bases). V lost 0 bases and J lost 2, with 8 bases in between. The CDR3 contains 14 residues. Germline assignment: CDR1 WSHSY and CDR2 SAAADI. CDR3 amino acids: CASSESWGPYEQYF. The CDR3 coding sequence is TGCGCCAGCAGTGAGTCGTGGGGCCCCTACGAGCAGTACTTC.

This sequence joins TRBV30 and TRBJ2-7; TRBD1 matches 10 bases. Germline CDR1 and CDR2: GTSNPN and SVGIG (reference sequence). Trimming took 5 bases from V and 3 from J; bases not matched to a gene: 7. There are 14 residues in the CDR3. The CDR3 region has the DNA TGTGCCTGGGCTCGGACAGGGGGTATCTACGAGCAGTACTTC. Its protein is CAWARTGGIYEQYF.

This rearrangement joins TRBV5-1 to TRBJ1-4, with D maybe TRBD1 (6 bases). The CDR3 has 15 residues. V was trimmed by 0 bases and J by 3 bases, leaving 9 bases between them. From germline, CDR1 is SGHRS and CDR2 YFSETQ. The CDR3 region has the DNA TGCGCCAGCAGCTTGGTCGGGGGCCCTAATGAAAAACTGTTTTTT. This sequence encodes CASSLVGGPNEKLFF. Supplemented by reference TRBV5-1 and TRBJ1-4, the full variable domain reads KAGVTQTPRYLIKTRGQQVTLSCSPISGHRSVSWYQQTPGQGLQFLFEYFSETQRNKGNFPGRFSGRQFSNSRSEMNVSTLELGDSALYLCASSLVGGPNEKLFFGSGTQLSVL.